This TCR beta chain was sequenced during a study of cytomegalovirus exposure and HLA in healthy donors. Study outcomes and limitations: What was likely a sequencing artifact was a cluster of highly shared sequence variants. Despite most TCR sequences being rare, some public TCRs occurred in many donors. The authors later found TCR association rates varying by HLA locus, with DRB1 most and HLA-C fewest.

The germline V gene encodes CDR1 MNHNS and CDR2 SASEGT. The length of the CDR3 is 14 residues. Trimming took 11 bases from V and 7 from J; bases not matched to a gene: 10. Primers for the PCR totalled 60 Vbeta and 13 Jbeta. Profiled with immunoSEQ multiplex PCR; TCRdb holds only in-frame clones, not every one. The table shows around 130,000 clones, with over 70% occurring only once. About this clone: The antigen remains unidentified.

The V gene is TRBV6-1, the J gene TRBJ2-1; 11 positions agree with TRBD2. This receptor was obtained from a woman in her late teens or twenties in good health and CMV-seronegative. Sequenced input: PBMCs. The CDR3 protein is CAGRTSGRTNEQFF. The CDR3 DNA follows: TGTGCCGGTAGAACTAGCGGGAGAACGAATGAGCAGTTCTTC.